This T cell receptor (beta chain) was recovered during a study of T cells in Graves' hyperthyroidism and ophthalmopathy. Template material for amplifying TCR beta CDR3 regions consisted of RNA transcripts. The TCR CDR3 was amplified in a first-round RT-PCR using the HTBI primer set. A single record per CDR3 protein comes from TCRdb applying MiXCR to the multiplex PCR reads. The sample records roughly 130,000 distinct CDR3 sequences, around 20% being singletons. Germline lookup yields CDR1 LNHDA and CDR2 SQIVND (reference sequence). Trimming removed 6 bases at V and 0 bases at J, with 14 bases between. This CDR3 spans 15 amino acids. In the case of this clonotype: The antigen remains unidentified.

Whole-study results and caveats: For ophthalmopathy, model prediction preceded onset by a median about six months.

The sample consisted of blood. This sequence was found in a woman between 50 and 59 years old with Graves' hyperthyroidism that later progressed to Graves' ophthalmopathy. The chain uses TRBV19 and TRBJ1-1; a weak D match, TRBD1 (5 bases). The CDR3 nucleotides are TGTGCCAGTAGGTGGGGCAGCACCATGAACACTGAAGCTTTCTTT. The encoded protein is CASRWGSTMNTEAFF.